The present T cell receptor (beta chain) was sequenced within a study of cytomegalovirus exposure and HLA in healthy donors (dated by TCRdb to the late 2010s). Regarding the complete study: An earlier analysis of 587 of the donors reported approximately 300 Gb of sequence data and 100 million to 120 million unique TCR beta sequences obtained from some 170 million T cells. Genome-wide SNP genotypes for about 65% of the 666 donors were used in a later genetic analysis, which treated that subset as a discovery cohort. Alongside the repertoire data, information on donor age, sex, ethnicity and CMV serostatus was compiled. All discovery cohort repertoires had been generated on a single sequencing platform. Across 300 to 400 genotyped donors of the cohort, an average of 235,054 unique TCR beta nucleotide sequences per donor were sequenced, and approximately 17% of those sequences were non-productive. Of the roughly 390 genotyped donors, 81% fell in the genetic ancestry cluster associated with self-reported Caucasian donors. A later analysis re-analyzed previously published TCR beta repertoires from approximately 670 donors and added high-resolution HLA genotyping to study TCR occurrence patterns. The number of donors typed differed by locus, with about 629-630 for A, B, C, DRB1 and DQB1, around 520 for DQA1, under 610 for DPA1, and some 470 for DPB1. An early release that covered fewer than 750 HLA-typed donors contained approximately 300 gigabases of sequencing data and 65 million to 100 million unique TCR sequences. The study aimed to test whether cataloging public T cell receptors could reveal signatures of past pathogen exposure. A separate validation cohort of roughly 120 different subjects was used in addition to the approximately 700-subject first cohort. In an earlier analysis of roughly 580 of the donors, high-throughput TCR beta sequencing was used to judge whether each TCR beta V gene segment behaved as functional or pseudogenic. HLA typing covered class I and class II loci at four-digit resolution. About 5 DR-DQ haplotypes were handled as single units for association and clustering, since linkage in the cohort was strong. Using immunosequencing, the study profiled T cell repertoires from 550 to 750 subjects and related those repertoires to cytomegalovirus serostatus. Rather than drawing on any new phenotypic data, the later analysis identified candidate immune exposures from TCR beta sequences and the way those sequences occurred across donors. To predict cytomegalovirus infection status, the study brought together high-throughput TCR immunosequencing, statistical association of individual TCRs with disease status, and machine learning.

Reading the germline V gene gives CDR1 SNHLY and CDR2 FYNNEI. V and J are truncated by 5 bases and 0 bases respectively, leaving an intervening sequence of 3 bases. The CDR3, cysteine through phenylalanine, is 12 amino acids long. The read is trimmed to its CDR3 DNA, 36 bases read in frame from base 1. In its sample, this clone was seen a few times. Which antigen it targets is not known. Nothing much larger sits one base from this clone, and base qualities are not available. General conclusions and limits of the study: According to the authors, the approach could potentially be generalized to other disease states and immunological phenotypes. A cluster of highly shared sequence variants was judged likely to be a technical artifact of the sequencing pipeline. According to a later analysis, parvovirus B19, influenza, CMV and Epstein-Barr virus appeared linked to several top co-occurrence clusters. CMV serostatus was the only immune exposure information available for the cohort. In vitro tests confirmed that a few of the cytomegalovirus-associated TCR beta chains recognize cytomegalovirus antigens. While some public TCRs were present in many individuals, most TCR sequences turned up only very rarely across donors. In a later genetic analysis, a missense DCLRE1C variant was associated with V-gene and J-gene trimming of TCR beta chains, and the association was replicated in an independent cohort. Broadly in line with IMGT annotations, most TCR beta V segments showed up in productive rearrangements about 90% or about 30% of the time in an earlier analysis of approximately 600 of the donors. A later analysis found that HLA-associated TCR beta chains were more clonally expanded and had lower generation probabilities than equally common non-associated chains. Approximately 18 rarely observed V segments, including chromosome 9 orphons, were excluded from the earlier analysis of some 590 of the donors because counts were too low. Roughly uniform sequencing depth across donors was assumed in presence/absence analyses, although this assumption may not hold. Specific HLA alleles were associated with roughly 17,000 TCR beta sequences at a false discovery rate of 0.05 in a later analysis. Linkage disequilibrium might explain the correlated functional status among segregating V segments, but an unknown experimental factor could not be ruled out. Compared with the approximately 670-donor mean, donors in an Asian-associated ancestry cluster had fewer N-insertions in productive TCRs, according to a later genetic analysis. Some IMGT-functional V segments, including TRBV6-2 and TRBV6-3, could not be told apart with the 87-base-pair reads, so those segments were excluded. A further reported finding was that TCR beta sequences accurately predicted the HLA-A and HLA-B alleles for most subjects in the first cohort. HLA typing was unavailable for some donors at each locus, so association tests used only the typed subset. The classifier was reported to diagnose cytomegalovirus status with high specificity and sensitivity in both the original and validation cohorts. According to a later analysis, most CMV-associated TCR beta chains appeared to be HLA-restricted, and the HLA associations seemed to be driven largely by CMV exposure. The study gave a list of about 160 TCR beta chains associated with cytomegalovirus. Only TCR beta chains were sequenced in this cohort, and the absence of alpha or paired-chain data limited detectable features. A later analysis found that TCR association rates varied across HLA loci, with DRB1 alleles showing the most associated TCRs and HLA-C alleles the fewest. When HLA alleles, especially DR and DQ, strongly co-occurred, attributing TCR associations to individual alleles was difficult.

The library was obtained by the immunoSEQ multiplex PCR assay. A mixture of 60 forward primers for TCR Vbeta segments and 13 reverse primers for TCR Jbeta segments was used in the multiplex PCR. A multiplex PCR assay on genomic DNA amplified the CDR3 region of rearranged TCR beta genes. On the Illumina HiSeq System, the amplified TCR beta libraries were sequenced as 87-base-pair reads. From the authors' description of their analysis: A later analysis counted about 80 million unique TCR beta chains across the 550 to 750 repertoires, and about 10 million of these chains were shared by at least two donors. Raw reads were error-corrected and collapsed into unique sequences by a nearest-neighbor algorithm in which closely related sequences were merged to remove PCR and sequencing errors. V, D and J gene segments were assigned by aligning CDR3 sequences to IMGT reference sequences. For a sequence to be retained, at least a six-nucleotide match to both a V gene segment and a J gene segment was required. A rearrangement counted as productive if the CDR3 had no stop codons and remained in frame with V and J, and every other rearrangement counted as non-productive. CDR3 was defined according to IMGT convention as the region running from the second conserved V-encoded cysteine to the conserved J-encoded phenylalanine. Sequences without an unambiguous match to a single V gene segment were excluded from the earlier analysis of about 600 of the donors. An earlier analysis of some 500 of the donors classified V segments as functional when productive rearrangements were above 56.7% and as segregating when the standard deviation between donors was above 5%. A statistical classification framework was developed to diagnose cytomegalovirus status using the catalog of TCR beta chain sequences. V and J gene assignment, in a later analysis, came from comparing TCR nucleotide sequences with IMGT/GENE-DB human TR gene sequences. In a later analysis, CDR3 sequences and most-parsimonious VDJ recombination scenarios were assigned using the TCRdist pipeline. In a later analysis, every TCR beta chain was defined by the combination of its CDR3 amino acid sequence and its V-gene family, and reads without a unique V-gene family were dropped. As a way to deal with suspected cross-contamination and a sequencing artifact, a later analysis dropped nearly 600 nucleotide sequences that were highly shared and had low generation probability. For each public chain, a later analysis derived a clonal expansion index from normalized ranks of inferred template counts within each repertoire. In a later analysis, generation probabilities were computed with a VDJ recombination model fitted to out-of-frame rearrangements, and the resulting probabilities were checked against IGoR. In a later analysis, TCR-TCR, TCR-HLA and TCR-CMV co-occurrence was scored with hypergeometric tests, and a repertoire-size bias correction was applied to TCR pairs. False discovery rates were estimated in a later analysis by permuting HLA or CMV assignments 20 times. In a later analysis, co-occurring TCRs were grouped using DBSCAN, and TCRdist sequence similarity was added for clustering within HLA-allele-positive subsets. Co-occurrence clustering excluded repertoires with fewer than 30,000 or more than 120,000 public chains, plus five with anomalous nucleotide sharing. This immuneACCESS table, as held by TCRdb, lists in-frame sequences with V and J called but not all clones. Of the missing ones, under half trace to an unresolved V gene in checked studies; the others have no known cause. V and J calls and clone size are copied from that table; D and trimming were computed from the DNA. The sample includes 130,000 to 150,000 clones, with 76% observed a single time. Under 2% of the sample is taken by the ten largest.

The cohort consisted of 650 to 850 healthy bone marrow donors. At the time of sampling, all cohort members were nominally healthy, though unrecorded immune exposures were likely present. The donor was CMV seronegative and was included in the group of under 450 seronegative cohort members. Each donor provided a peripheral blood sample, and peripheral blood mononuclear cells were used for TCR beta sequencing. The Qiagen DNeasy Blood Extraction Kit was used to extract genomic DNA from the blood cell samples. The material sequenced was PBMCs. The sequence is built from TRBV2 and TRBJ2-3, with the D gene not clear enough to name. The clonotype comes from a woman aged 40 to 49 in good health and CMV-seronegative. The CDR3 in this case is CASSPSTDTQYF. In nucleotide form, the sequence is TGTGCCAGCAGTCCTAGCACAGATACGCAGTATTTT. When the CDR3 is completed using the reference TRBV2 and TRBJ2-3 genes on either side, the full variable domain is EPEVTQTPSHQVTQMGQEVILRCVPISNHLYFYWYRQILGQKVEFLVSFYNNEISEKSEIFDDQFSVERPDGSNFTLKIRSTKLEDSAMYFCASSPSTDTQYFGPGTRLTVL.